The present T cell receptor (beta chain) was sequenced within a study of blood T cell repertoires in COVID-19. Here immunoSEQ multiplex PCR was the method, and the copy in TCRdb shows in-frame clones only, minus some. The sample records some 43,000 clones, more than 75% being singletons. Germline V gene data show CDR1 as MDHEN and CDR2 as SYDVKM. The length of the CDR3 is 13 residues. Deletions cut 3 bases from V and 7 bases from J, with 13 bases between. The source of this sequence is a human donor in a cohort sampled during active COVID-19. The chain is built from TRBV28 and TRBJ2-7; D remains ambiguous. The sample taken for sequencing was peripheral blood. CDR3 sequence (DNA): TGTGCCAGCAGTTTGGGCCAGGTGAAGGAGCAGTACTTC. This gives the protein CASSLGQVKEQYF.